This T cell receptor (beta chain) was recorded in a study of cytomegalovirus exposure and HLA in healthy donors (dated by TCRdb to about 2017). About the full investigation: An earlier analysis of more than 550 of the donors reported 276 Gb of sequence data and 117 million unique TCR beta sequences obtained from around 190 million T cells. Typing coverage varied by locus: roughly 620-640 donors for A, B, C, DRB1 and DQB1; more than 500 for DQA1; about 570 for DPA1; under 490 for DPB1. About 300 gigabases of sequencing data and 80 million or so unique TCR sequences were included in an early release covering several hundred HLA-typed donors. A later genetic analysis took genome-wide SNP genotypes for about three fifths of the roughly 670 donors and used that subset as a discovery cohort. Donor age, sex, ethnicity and CMV serostatus were collected together with the repertoire data. The study was designed to test whether signatures of past pathogen exposure could be identified by cataloging public T cell receptors. Four or five DR-DQ haplotypes were treated as single units for association and clustering because of strong linkage in the cohort. A later analysis re-analyzed previously published TCR beta repertoires from roughly 600 donors and added high-resolution HLA genotyping to study TCR occurrence patterns. Of the approximately 400 genotyped donors, roughly 76% were placed in the genetic ancestry cluster associated with self-reported Caucasian donors. Rather than using new phenotypic data, the later analysis identified candidate immune exposures from TCR beta sequences and from how often those sequences occurred across donors. All discovery cohort repertoires had been generated on a single sequencing platform. The study combined high-throughput TCR immunosequencing, statistical association of individual TCRs with disease status, and machine learning to predict cytomegalovirus infection status. Among roughly 370 genotyped donors of the cohort, an average of about 240,000 unique TCR beta nucleotide sequences were sequenced per donor, about a sixth of them non-productive. HLA typing covered class I and class II loci at four-digit resolution. The study used immunosequencing to profile the T cell repertoires of under 700 subjects and linked those repertoires to cytomegalovirus serostatus. To decide whether each TCR beta V gene segment behaved as functional or pseudogenic, an earlier analysis of some 600 of the donors relied on high-throughput TCR beta sequencing. Besides the first cohort of some 670 subjects, a separate validation cohort made up of roughly 130 different subjects was used. Overall study results and their limits: In a later genetic analysis, fewer N-insertions in productive TCRs were reported among donors in an Asian-associated ancestry cluster than the roughly 700-donor mean. According to a later analysis, TCR association rates differed among HLA loci, with DRB1 alleles showing the most associated TCRs and HLA-C alleles showing the fewest. Sequencing depth was assumed to be roughly uniform across donors in the presence/absence analyses, though that assumption may not hold. Several of the top co-occurrence clusters appeared to be linked to parvovirus B19, influenza, CMV and Epstein-Barr virus, according to a later analysis. Compared with equally common non-associated chains, HLA-associated TCR beta chains in a later analysis were more clonally expanded and had lower generation probabilities. In the study, 150 to 200 TCR beta chains were listed as associated with cytomegalovirus. Because some donors lacked HLA typing at each locus, the association tests relied only on the typed subset. A further reported finding was that TCR beta sequences accurately predicted the HLA-A and HLA-B alleles for most subjects in the first cohort. A later genetic analysis associated a missense DCLRE1C variant with V-gene and J-gene trimming of TCR beta chains, and an independent cohort replicated the association. It was suggested by the authors that the approach could potentially be generalized to other disease states and immunological phenotypes. The 87-base-pair reads could not distinguish some IMGT-functional V segments, including TRBV6-2 and TRBV6-3, so those segments were excluded. The earlier analysis of approximately 590 of the donors excluded some 15 rarely observed V segments, including chromosome 9 orphons, because counts were too low. Most CMV-associated TCR beta chains appeared to be HLA-restricted in a later analysis, and the HLA associations seemed to be driven largely by CMV exposure. Across donors, most TCR sequences were observed very rarely, whereas some public TCRs were present in many individuals. A few of the identified cytomegalovirus-associated TCR beta chains were confirmed in vitro to be specific for cytomegalovirus antigens. A later analysis associated some 17,000 TCR beta sequences with specific HLA alleles at a false discovery rate of 0.05. In this cohort, only TCR beta chains were sequenced, and detectable features were limited by the absence of alpha or paired-chain data. The classifier was reported to diagnose cytomegalovirus status with high specificity and sensitivity in both the original and validation cohorts. Immune exposure information for the cohort was limited to CMV serostatus. Correlated functional status among segregating V segments might be attributable to linkage disequilibrium, but an unknown experimental factor could not be ruled out. A cluster of highly shared sequence variants was judged likely to represent a technical artifact of the sequencing pipeline. Assigning TCR associations to individual alleles was difficult when HLA alleles, especially DR and DQ, strongly co-occurred. An earlier analysis of approximately 540 of the donors showed that most TCR beta V segments appeared in productive rearrangements either about 87% or about 30% of the time, which broadly matched IMGT annotations.

The library was built by means of the immunoSEQ multiplex PCR assay. For the multiplex PCR, a mixture combining 60 forward primers for TCR Vbeta segments and 13 reverse primers for TCR Jbeta segments was used. A multiplex PCR assay on genomic DNA amplified the CDR3 region of rearranged TCR beta genes. The amplified TCR beta libraries were sequenced on the Illumina HiSeq System as 87-base-pair reads. The original methods were these. A later analysis tallied approximately 87 million unique TCR beta chains across the 660 or so repertoires, and about 10 million of those chains were shared by two or more donors. A nearest-neighbor algorithm error-corrected the raw reads and collapsed the reads into unique sequences, merging closely related sequences to remove PCR and sequencing errors. To assign V, D and J gene segments, CDR3 sequences were aligned to IMGT reference sequences. For a sequence to be retained, a match of at least six nucleotides was required to both a V gene segment and a J gene segment. A rearrangement was called productive if the CDR3 had no stop codons and remained in frame with V and J, and every other rearrangement was called non-productive. Following IMGT convention, CDR3 was defined as the stretch from the second conserved V-encoded cysteine up to the conserved J-encoded phenylalanine. In an earlier analysis of more than 550 of the donors, sequences lacking an unambiguous match to a single V gene segment were excluded. In an earlier analysis of a few hundred of the donors, V segments were called functional above 56.7% productive rearrangements and were called segregating when the between-donor standard deviation exceeded 5%. A statistical classification framework was developed to diagnose cytomegalovirus status using the catalog of TCR beta chain sequences. In a later analysis, V and J genes were assigned by comparing TCR nucleotide sequences against IMGT/GENE-DB human TR gene sequences. The TCRdist pipeline was used in a later analysis to assign CDR3 sequences and most-parsimonious VDJ recombination scenarios. In a later analysis, every TCR beta chain was defined by the combination of its CDR3 amino acid sequence and its V-gene family, and reads without a unique V-gene family were dropped. In a later analysis, several hundred highly shared, low-generation-probability nucleotide sequences were removed to address suspected cross-contamination and a sequencing artifact. In a later analysis, a clonal expansion index for each public chain was calculated from normalized within-repertoire ranks of inferred template counts. A later analysis computed generation probabilities with a VDJ recombination model fitted to out-of-frame rearrangements, and checked the results against IGoR. In a later analysis, TCR-TCR, TCR-HLA and TCR-CMV co-occurrence was scored with hypergeometric tests, and a repertoire-size bias correction was applied to TCR pairs. False discovery rates were estimated in a later analysis by permuting HLA or CMV assignments 20 times. In a later analysis, co-occurring TCRs were grouped using DBSCAN, and TCRdist sequence similarity was added for clustering within HLA-allele-positive subsets. Repertoires with fewer than 30,000 or more than 120,000 public chains were left out of co-occurrence clustering, as were four to six repertoires with anomalous nucleotide sharing. The table was pulled from immuneACCESS by TCRdb, which kept in-frame rearrangements only. Such tables lose some clones; where checked, under half of the loss comes from unresolved V genes, and the rest has no known cause. V and J calls and clone size come straight from that table; D and trimming were deduced from the DNA. The table for this sample shows approximately 68,000 clones. The top ten constitute roughly 8% of the sample.

About this clone itself: Its recognized antigen is unknown.

The CDR3 numbers 13 residues from cysteine through phenylalanine. The only DNA kept is the CDR3, 39 bases in frame from the first base. V loses 6 bases, J loses 5 bases, and the germline ends lie 13 bases apart. CDR1 and CDR2 are drawn from the germline V gene: SNHLY, FYNNEI. The cohort comprised around 690 healthy bone marrow donors. Cohort members were all nominally healthy when sampled, although unrecorded immune exposures were likely present. The donor was CMV seropositive and belonged to the group of 250 to 300 seropositive cohort members. Every donor gave a peripheral blood sample, and the peripheral blood mononuclear cells from that sample were used for TCR beta sequencing. Genomic DNA extraction from the blood cell samples was performed with the Qiagen DNeasy Blood Extraction Kit.

The chain is assembled from TRBV2 and TRBJ1-2; TRBD1 is perhaps the D gene, given 6 matching bases. Sequenced: PBMCs. The TCR comes from a female donor in good health and CMV-seropositive. The DNA sequence is as follows: TGTGCCAGCAGCGGGCCACAGGGATATGGCTACACCTTC. It encodes CASSGPQGYGYTF.